This T cell receptor beta chain was captured by sequencing in a study of spatial heterogeneity in lung cancer. Study information: Detection consistently yielded more beta chains than alpha chains. Study-level points and caveats: Blood showed ubiquitous tumor TCRs more often at resection than at routine follow-up.

Turning to this clonotype: Its antigen is as yet unknown.

Each molecule of TCR cDNA was tagged with one unique molecular identifier. TCRdb re-called the 5' RACE reads with MiXCR, one entry per CDR3 protein. The table records about 85,000 distinct CDR3 sequences, approximately 20% of them present only once. Time point denoted: sample taken at primary tumor resection. The study sequenced unsorted whole RNA from tumor, nontumor lung or frozen PBMC. The donors comprised around 76 untreated early-stage non-small cell lung cancer patients. This CDR3 region has 14 residues. Trimming took off 5 bases at V and 1 base at J, with 12 bases between the two ends. CDR1 and CDR2 from the germline V gene are SEHNR and FQNEAQ (reference sequence).

The TCR comes from a male donor with early-stage non-small cell lung cancer. V usage is TRBV7-9 and J usage is TRBJ2-7; tentative D call: TRBD1 (5 bases). Source: PBMCs, taken at surgery. DNA of the CDR3: TGTGCCAGCAGCCCTCCAGGGTCGTCCTACGAGCAGTACTTC. Protein product: CASSPPGSSYEQYF.